The clone carrying this T cell receptor (beta chain) was detected only a few times. The target antigen is unknown. This sample is drawn from a study of CD8+CD57+ T cells in acquired aplastic anemia. Background on the study: Across the sorted CD4+ and CD8+ cells, DNA amounts averaged roughly 3.5 ug. Study-wide findings and caveats: A set of approximately 30 CD8+ CDR3 sequences was shared between patients and controls, and these sequences appeared highly expressed in patients.

Both TCR beta VDJ combination and CDR3 sequence profiling were carried out. Genomic DNA was the template for this profiling. TCRdb reprocessed the reads with MiXCR, giving one entry per CDR3 protein. Of 200,000 to 250,000 distinct CDR3 sequences listed, 65% were seen once; the top ten hold 58%. All sequencing subjects had displayed CD8+CD57+ cell expansion on flow cytometry. Acquired aplastic anemia of severe grade affected all patients. This CDR3 spans 14 amino acids. V lost 5 bases, J lost 7 bases, and 14 bases lay in between. CDR1 and CDR2 from the germline V gene are KGHDR and SFDVKD. The sequencing sample was made of sorted CD4+, CD8+, or CD8+CD57+ T cells (not recorded which) from PBMCs. J is TRBJ2-1 and V is TRBV24-1, with D unclear. The sequence was collected from a human donor with aplastic anemia. In DNA form, the CDR3 reads TGTGCCACCAGTGGTACGGCGATGAGGAATGAGCAGTTCTTC. It translates to CATSGTAMRNEQFF.